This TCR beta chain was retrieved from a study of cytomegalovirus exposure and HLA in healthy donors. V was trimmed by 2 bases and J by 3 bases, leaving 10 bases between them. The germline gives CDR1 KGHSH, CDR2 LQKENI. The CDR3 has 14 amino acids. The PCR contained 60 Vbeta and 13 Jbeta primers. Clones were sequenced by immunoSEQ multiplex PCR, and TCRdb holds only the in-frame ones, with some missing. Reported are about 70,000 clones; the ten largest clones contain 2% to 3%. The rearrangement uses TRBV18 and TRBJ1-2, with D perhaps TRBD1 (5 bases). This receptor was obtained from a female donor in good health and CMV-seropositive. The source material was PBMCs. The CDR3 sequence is CASSPSRGDYGYTF. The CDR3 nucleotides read TGTGCCAGCTCACCAAGCCGGGGGGACTATGGCTACACCTTC. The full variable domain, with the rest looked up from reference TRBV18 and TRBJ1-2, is NAGVMQNPRHLVRRRGQEARLRCSPMKGHSHVYWYRQLPEEGLKFMVYLQKENIIDESGMPKERFSAEFPKEGPSILRIQQVVRGDSAAYFCASSPSRGDYGYTFGSGTRLTVV.